This entry is about one TCR beta chain. What it recognizes is unknown. Sequencing used cDNA as its template, made by extracting RNA and reverse transcribing it. TCRdb's copy holds only in-frame clones and misses some; the assay was immunoSEQ multiplex PCR. The sample includes 250,000 to 350,000 clones, 50% to 75% of them seen just once. Sample treatment: oral pan-JAK inhibitor, 5-10 mg twice daily. The V end lost 1 base, the J end lost 5 bases, and 9 bases lay between the germline ends. This CDR3 comprises 13 residues. Per the germline V gene, CDR1 is SGHRS and CDR2 is YFSETQ. The data stem from a study of CD8+ T cells in alopecia areata. Findings and caveats of the study: Scalp specimens additionally yield sequences from normal skin's resident alphabeta T cells. Significant decreases in scalp clonality and expanded CD8+ clones followed tofacitinib treatment. TCRs were shared less clearly across patients than in mice, possibly for HLA-related reasons.

V usage is TRBV5-1 and J usage is TRBJ1-1; no clear D. The receptor was derived from a human donor with alopecia areata. This specimen consisted of CD4+ T cells sorted from blood, obtained at week 52, from a patient treated with tofacitinib. CDR3 region: CASSLIRMTEAFF. The CDR3 bases are TGCGCCAGCAGCTTGATTAGGATGACTGAAGCTTTCTTT.